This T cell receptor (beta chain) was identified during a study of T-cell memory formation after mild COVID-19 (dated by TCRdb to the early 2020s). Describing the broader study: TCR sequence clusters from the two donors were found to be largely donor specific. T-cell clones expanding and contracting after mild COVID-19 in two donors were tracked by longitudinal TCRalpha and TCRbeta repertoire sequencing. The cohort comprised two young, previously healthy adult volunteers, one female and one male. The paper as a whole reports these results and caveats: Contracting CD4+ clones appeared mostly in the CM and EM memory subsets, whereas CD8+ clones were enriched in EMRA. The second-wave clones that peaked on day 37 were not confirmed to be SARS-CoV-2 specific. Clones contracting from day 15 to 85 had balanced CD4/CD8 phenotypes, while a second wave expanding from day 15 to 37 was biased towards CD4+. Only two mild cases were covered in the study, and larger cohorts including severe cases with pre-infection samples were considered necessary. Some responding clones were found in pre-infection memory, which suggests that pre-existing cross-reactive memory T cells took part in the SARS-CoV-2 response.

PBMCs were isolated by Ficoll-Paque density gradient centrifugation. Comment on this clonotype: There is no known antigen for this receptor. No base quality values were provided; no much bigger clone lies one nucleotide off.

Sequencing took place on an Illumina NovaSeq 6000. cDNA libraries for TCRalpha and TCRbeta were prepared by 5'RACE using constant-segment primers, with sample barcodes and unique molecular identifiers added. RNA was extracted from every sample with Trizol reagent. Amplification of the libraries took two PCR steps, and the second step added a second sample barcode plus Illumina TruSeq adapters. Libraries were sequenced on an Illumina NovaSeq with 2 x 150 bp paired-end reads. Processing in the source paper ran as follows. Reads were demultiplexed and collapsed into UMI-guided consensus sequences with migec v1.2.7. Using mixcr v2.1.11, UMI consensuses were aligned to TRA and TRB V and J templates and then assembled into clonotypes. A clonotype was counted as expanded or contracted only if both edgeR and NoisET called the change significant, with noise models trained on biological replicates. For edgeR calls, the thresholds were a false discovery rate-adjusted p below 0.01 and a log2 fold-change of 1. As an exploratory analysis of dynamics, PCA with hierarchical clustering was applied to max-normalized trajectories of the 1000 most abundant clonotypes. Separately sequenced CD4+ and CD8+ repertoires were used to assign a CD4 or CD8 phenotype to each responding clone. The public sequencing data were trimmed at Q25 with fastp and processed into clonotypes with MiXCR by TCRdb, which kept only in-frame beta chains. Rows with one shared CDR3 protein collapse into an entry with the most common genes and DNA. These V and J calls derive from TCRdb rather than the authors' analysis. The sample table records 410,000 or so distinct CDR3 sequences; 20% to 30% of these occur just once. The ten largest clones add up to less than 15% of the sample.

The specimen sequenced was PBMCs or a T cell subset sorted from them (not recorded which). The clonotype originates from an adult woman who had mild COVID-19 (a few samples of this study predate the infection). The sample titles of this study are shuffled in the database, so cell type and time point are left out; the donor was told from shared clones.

In nucleotides, the sequence is TGTGCCAGCAGCCTAGTGACAGGGTCCACCGGGGAGCTGTTTTTT. It is translated as CASSLVTGSTGELFF. The chain couples TRBV7-2 to TRBJ2-2; 7 bases in the junction line up with TRBD1. For CDR1 and CDR2, the germline V gene lists SGHTA and FQGNSA. Reading from cysteine to phenylalanine, the CDR3 counts 15 amino acids. Only the CDR3 DNA stays, 45 bases, in frame from base 1. From V the trimming removes 5 bases and from J it removes 4 bases, while the gene matches leave 7 bases of the junction unaccounted for.